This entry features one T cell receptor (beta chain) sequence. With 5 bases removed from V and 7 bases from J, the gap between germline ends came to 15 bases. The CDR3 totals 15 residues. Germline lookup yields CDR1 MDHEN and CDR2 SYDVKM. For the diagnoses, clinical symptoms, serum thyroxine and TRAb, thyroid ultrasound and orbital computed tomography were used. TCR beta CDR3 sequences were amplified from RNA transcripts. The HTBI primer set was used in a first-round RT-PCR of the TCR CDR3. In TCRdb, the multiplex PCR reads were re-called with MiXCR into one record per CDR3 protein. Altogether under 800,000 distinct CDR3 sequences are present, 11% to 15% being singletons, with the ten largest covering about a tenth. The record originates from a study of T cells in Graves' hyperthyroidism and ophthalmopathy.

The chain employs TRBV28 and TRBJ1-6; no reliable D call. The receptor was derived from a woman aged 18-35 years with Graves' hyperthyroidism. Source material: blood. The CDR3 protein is CASSPTRRINSPLHF. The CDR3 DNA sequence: TGTGCCAGCAGTCCCACCCGACGGATCAATTCACCCCTCCACTTT.